The 30 T cell receptor beta chains below come from one sample, sequenced in a study of blood T cells in healthy people across ages. Alongside a J-beta primer mix, a sample-barcoded 5' primer served in a second PCR lasting roughly 7 to 11 cycles. TCRdb passed the 5' RACE reads through MiXCR, listing each CDR3 protein once. The sample yields roughly 1.5 million distinct CDR3 sequences, around 40% seen once. Sequenced sample: blood. Receptor source: a woman between 18 and 30 years old in good health.

This clonotype showed up just a few times. J is TRBJ1-4 and V is TRBV25-1, with a tentative D call TRBD1 (5 bases). V gave up 6 bases and J gave up 7 bases, with 18 bases separating them. The CDR3 is made up of 15 amino acids. The V gene's germline CDR1 is MGHDK and CDR2 SYGVNS. This CDR3 reads CASSPSSGFGEKLFF. DNA for the CDR3: TGTGCCAGCAGCCCAAGTTCAGGGTTTGGTGAAAAACTGTTTTTT.

V usage is TRBV15 and J usage is TRBJ1-2; TRBD1 matches 7 bases. Unmatched junction bases numbered 9, after V lost 0 bases and J lost 8 bases. Germline V CDR1 and CDR2: LNHNV, YYDKDF (reference sequence). CDR3 length equals 15 residues. CDR3 residues: CATSRDLETGLGYTF. As DNA, the CDR3 is TGTGCCACCAGCAGAGATCTGGAGACAGGGCTGGGCTACACCTTC.

The gene calls are TRBV20-1 and TRBJ2-4; D is uncertain. The closer fit of TRBJ2-7 to the DNA end suggests the J call may be wrong. Germline V gene sequence: CDR1 DFQATT, CDR2 SNEGSKA (reference sequence). The CDR3 totals 11 residues. CDR3 loop: CSASSQDEQYF. In nucleotides, the CDR3 is TGCAGTGCTAGCTCCCAGGACGAGCAGTACTTC.

This clonotype has more than one count but fewer than ten. The V and J genes are TRBV27 and TRBJ2-3; perhaps TRBD2 as D (6 bases). Trimming stripped 0 bases from V and 5 bases from J, with 12 bases between. The germline V gene has CDR1 MNHEY and CDR2 SMNVEV (reference sequence). The CDR3 is made up of 15 amino acids. CDR3 nucleotides: TGTGCCAGCAGTTTATCATGGGGGGTCGGAGATACGCAGTATTTT. Encoded protein: CASSLSWGVGDTQYF.

This clonotype was detected a few times. This chain connects TRBV4-1 to TRBJ1-5; no definite D call. The CDR3 loop spans 14 amino acids. CDR1 MGHRA and CDR2 YSYEKL come from the germline V gene. V lost 5 bases and J 3 bases, leaving 11 bases between the germline ends. CDR3 DNA sequence: TGCGCCAGCAGCAACCACGAGTTCAATCAGCCCCAGCATTTT. It codes for CASSNHEFNQPQHF.

In this sample, this clonotype turned up a few times. The chain joins TRBV20-1 to TRBJ2-1; TRBD2 aligns across 10 bases. Trimming took 2 bases from V and 6 from J; bases not matched to a gene: 10. Germline V gives CDR1 DFQATT, CDR2 SNEGSKA (reference sequence). CDR3 length: 16 residues. For the CDR3, the DNA is TGCAGTGCTAGACACCTCCAGCGGGGGGGGCTCAATGAGCAGTTCTTC. Encoded protein: CSARHLQRGGLNEQFF.

V and J are TRBV7-2 and TRBJ2-6, with 8 positions matching TRBD2. V lost 7 bases to trimming and J lost 1 base; unmatched junction nucleotides: 15. There are 19 residues in the CDR3. Germline V gives CDR1 SGHTA, CDR2 FQGNSA. CDR3 in amino acids: CASTLRLSGISSGANVLTF. CDR3 sequence (DNA): TGTGCCAGCACCCTAAGGCTTAGCGGGATTAGTTCTGGGGCCAACGTCCTGACTTTC.

J is TRBJ2-7 and V is TRBV7-9; the match to TRBD2 covers 10 bases. Germline-derived CDR1 and CDR2 are SEHNR and FQNEAQ (reference sequence). This CDR3 is built from 16 residues. V was clipped by 3 bases and J by 1 base; unmatched bases: 6. CDR3 loop: CASSFPLAGVSYEQYF. The DNA for the CDR3 is TGTGCCAGCAGCTTCCCTCTAGCGGGGGTATCCTACGAGCAGTACTTC.

The CDR3 loop reads CASSGTGTTEAFF. CDR3 nucleotide sequence: TGTGCCAGCAGCGGAACAGGCACAACTGAAGCTTTCTTT. The rearrangement joins TRBV9 to TRBJ1-1; possible D gene TRBD1, 5 bases. Trimming pared 3 bases from V and 5 bases from J, leaving 11 bases between. The germline gives CDR1 SGDLS, CDR2 YYNGEE. The CDR3 covers 13 residues.

The chain recombines TRBV6-2 or TRBV6-3 with TRBJ1-1; D is uncertain. This CDR3 has 13 amino acids. Trimming removed 8 bases at V and 1 base at J, with 11 bases between. Germline-derived CDR1 and CDR2 are MNHEY and SVGEGT. In DNA, the CDR3 is TGTGCCAGCGGGTTTTTCTGGAACACTGAAGCTTTCTTT. Residues: CASGFFWNTEAFF.

The chain couples TRBV6-2 or TRBV6-3 to TRBJ1-2; perhaps TRBD1 as D (5 bases). Germline V lookup: CDR1 MNHEY, CDR2 SVGEGT. Deletions cut 8 bases from V and 4 bases from J, with 14 bases between. This CDR3 is built from 13 residues. CDR3 residues: CASDPGLSYGYTF. The DNA of the CDR3 is TGTGCCAGCGATCCGGGACTGAGCTATGGCTACACCTTC.

This clonotype was detected a few times. The chain has TRBV5-1 and TRBJ2-3, with D hard to call. The CDR3 totals 14 residues. Trimming stripped 3 bases from V and 2 bases from J, with 10 bases between. Germline CDR1 is SGHRS and CDR2 is YFSETQ. The CDR3 protein is CASSSARATDTQYF. DNA of the CDR3: TGCGCCAGCAGCTCAGCGCGAGCCACAGATACGCAGTATTTT.

The genes are TRBV5-5 and TRBJ1-2, with D possibly being TRBD1 (5 bases). The V end was cut by 4 bases, the J end by 3 bases, with 13 bases between. The CDR3 contains 14 residues. The germline V gene encodes CDR1 SGHKS and CDR2 YYEKEE (reference sequence). This CDR3 reads CASSSQGRDYGYTF. CDR3 in DNA: TGTGCCAGCAGCAGTCAGGGCCGCGACTATGGCTACACCTTC.

This rearrangement joins TRBV14 to TRBJ1-2, with 7 positions matching TRBD1. CDR1 SGHDN and CDR2 FVKESK come from the germline V gene. The CDR3 runs 15 residues. After removal of 3 bases from V and 3 bases from J, the junction contained 7 bases not matched to a gene. The CDR3 coding sequence is TGTGCCAGCAGCCATGACCGGACAGGCTACTATGGCTACACCTTC. Protein sequence: CASSHDRTGYYGYTF.

This clonotype was seen a handful of times. The V call is TRBV4-2, the J call TRBJ2-5; TRBD2 matches at 10 bases. Germline CDR1 reads LGHNA; CDR2 reads YNFKEQ. This CDR3 comprises 18 residues. V dropped 0 bases and J dropped 2; count of bases not matched to a gene: 9. The CDR3 spells CASSQDRGSGGFQETQYF. Here the CDR3 DNA reads TGTGCCAGCAGCCAAGATCGCGGTAGCGGGGGGTTTCAAGAGACCCAGTACTTC.

Comment on this clonotype: The junction does not match germline at one end; this may be a read error. The chain uses TRBV20-1 and TRBJ1-5; D may be TRBD1 (6 bases). CDR3 length: 14 amino acids. The germline V gene encodes CDR1 DFQATT and CDR2 SNEGSKA (reference sequence). The CDR3, as DNA: TGCAGTGCAAGAGGACAGCTTTTCAATCAGCCCCAGCATTTT. Translating it yields CSARGQLFNQPQHF.

The V and J genes are TRBV20-1 and TRBJ2-5, with 8 bases matching TRBD1. Unmatched junction bases numbered 5, after V lost 2 bases and J lost 0 bases. CDR1 is DFQATT, CDR2 SNEGSKA, per germline (reference sequence). CDR3 length: 15 amino acids. The CDR3 DNA reads as TGCAGTGCTAGATGGGACAGGAGGTACCAAGAGACCCAGTACTTC. Translation: CSARWDRRYQETQYF.

Only a few counts were recorded for this clonotype. The chain has TRBV5-4 and TRBJ1-1; D remains ambiguous. The CDR3 totals 14 residues. Germline CDR1 and CDR2: SGHNT and YYREEE (reference sequence). Trimming removed 0 bases at V and 1 base at J, with 7 bases between. CDR3 nucleotide sequence: TGTGCCAGCAGCTTGGATTCCAGGAACACTGAAGCTTTCTTT. It codes for CASSLDSRNTEAFF.

The chain links TRBV20-1 to TRBJ1-2; D possibly corresponds to TRBD1 (6 bases). V lost 4 bases to trimming and J lost 8 bases, with 20 bases between them. The CDR3 extends over 14 amino acids. Looked up from germline, CDR1 is DFQATT and CDR2 is SNEGSKA (reference sequence). DNA for the CDR3: TGCAGTGCTATGGACAGTTTATTCATTAGGGGCTACACCTTC. Protein product: CSAMDSLFIRGYTF.

This clonotype showed up many times. The chain couples TRBV20-1 to TRBJ2-3, with D possibly being TRBD1 or TRBD2 (5 bases each). Germline V gene sequence: CDR1 DFQATT, CDR2 SNEGSKA (reference sequence). This CDR3 is 13 amino acids long. With 3 bases removed from V and 1 base from J, the gap between germline ends came to 8 bases. The CDR3 DNA follows: TGCAGTGCTAGGGGGCGGGGCACAGATACGCAGTATTTT. Translating it yields CSARGRGTDTQYF.

This clonotype came up a few times. CDR3: CASSWQGFDYGYTF. CDR3 in DNA: TGTGCCAGCAGCTGGCAGGGTTTTGACTATGGCTACACCTTC. The gene calls are TRBV7-2 and TRBJ1-2; tentative D call: TRBD1 (5 bases). Germline V gives CDR1 SGHTA, CDR2 FQGNSA. Deletions cut 4 bases from V and 3 bases from J, with 12 bases between. CDR3 length: 14 residues.

This clonotype has a handful of counts. V usage is TRBV19 and J usage is TRBJ1-2; maybe TRBD1 (5 bases). V was pared by 3 bases and J by 2 bases, with 10 bases between. CDR3 size: 14 residues. Germline V gene sequence: CDR1 LNHDA, CDR2 SQIVND (reference sequence). The CDR3 reads CASSIGRVNYGYTF. The CDR3 DNA reads as TGTGCCAGTAGTATCGGCAGGGTGAACTATGGCTACACCTTC.

This sequence joins TRBV7-2 and TRBJ2-3, with 9 nucleotides matching TRBD1. V shed 6 bases, J shed 2 bases, and the junction held 6 bases outside the gene matches. Germline-derived CDR1 and CDR2 are SGHTA and FQGNSA. CDR3 size: 15 residues. DNA of the CDR3: TGTGCCAGCAGGCGAACAGGGGGCTCCACAGATACGCAGTATTTT. This gives the protein CASRRTGGSTDTQYF.

The chain is built from TRBV6-6 and TRBJ2-7; no clear D. V lost 4 bases and J 7 bases, leaving 17 bases between the germline ends. There are 14 residues in the CDR3. Germline assignment: CDR1 MNHNY and CDR2 SVGAGI (reference sequence). The CDR3 DNA reads as TGTGCCAGCAGTTTTCCAGCCGGTAGTAATGAGCAGTACTTC. It is translated as CASSFPAGSNEQYF.

This clonotype showed up just a few times. The rearrangement joins TRBV7-2 to TRBJ2-3; 11 nucleotides line up with TRBD2. J gave up 7 bases and V 0 bases, and 6 bases lay outside the gene matches. The CDR3 totals 16 residues. CDR1 SGHTA and CDR2 FQGNSA come from the germline V gene. CDR3 region: CASSLALAGAIYTQYF. The DNA of the CDR3 is TGTGCCAGCAGCTTAGCACTAGCGGGGGCCATTTATACGCAGTATTTT.

The chain has TRBV29-1 and TRBJ2-1; a weak D match, TRBD1 (5 bases). Trimming cost V 3 bases and J 8 bases, with 14 bases left between them. The CDR3 extends over 13 amino acids. From germline, CDR1 is SQVTM and CDR2 ANQGSEA. Here the CDR3 reads CSVDAAGNHEQFF. The DNA of the CDR3 is TGCAGCGTTGATGCGGCAGGGAACCATGAGCAGTTCTTC.

This sequence joins TRBV7-2 and TRBJ2-3, with 12 bases lining up with TRBD2. V lost 5 bases to trimming and J lost 2 bases; unmatched junction nucleotides: 5. Germline values: CDR1 SGHTA, CDR2 FQGNSA. The CDR3 has 16 amino acids. This chain's CDR3 is CASSKTSGGLTDTQYF. CDR3 DNA sequence: TGTGCCAGCAGCAAGACTAGCGGGGGACTCACAGATACGCAGTATTTT.

A few counts support this clonotype. This chain uses TRBV2 with TRBJ1-4; no reliable D call. V gave up 5 bases and J gave up 0 bases, with 7 bases separating them. CDR1 is SNHLY and CDR2 is FYNNEI in the germline V gene. The CDR3 is made up of 14 amino acids. The CDR3 region has the DNA TGTGCCAGCAGTAAACAGCCAACTAATGAAAAACTGTTTTTT. Residues: CASSKQPTNEKLFF.

This chain links TRBV20-1 with TRBJ2-5; TRBD1 matches 12 bases. The J call may be faulty, since TRBJ2-7 better matches the DNA end. The germline V gene encodes CDR1 DFQATT and CDR2 SNEGSKA (reference sequence). The CDR3 covers 15 residues. The CDR3 region has the DNA TGCAGTGCTAGAGATACGGGGACAGGGGGCGACGAGCAGTACTTC. It codes for CSARDTGTGGDEQYF.

This clonotype was seen just once. A much larger clonotype is one base distant, so this may be a read error. The chain employs TRBV25-1 and TRBJ2-1; a possible D gene is TRBD1 (5 bases). CDR1 is MGHDK and CDR2 is SYGVNS in the germline V gene. The CDR3 has 13 amino acids. Trimming took 1 base from V and 13 from J, leaving 14 bases between them. The DNA for the CDR3 is TGTGCCAGCAGTGAATCAGGGCTAGAGACCCAGTTCTTC. Translation gives CASSESGLETQFF. Combining the CDR3 with reference TRBV25-1 and TRBJ2-1 gives the whole variable domain EADIYQTPRYLVIGTGKKITLECSQTMGHDKMYWYQQDPGMELHLIHYSYGVNSTEKGDLSSESTVSRIRTEHFPLTLESARPSHTSQYLCASSESGLETQFFGPGTRLTVL.